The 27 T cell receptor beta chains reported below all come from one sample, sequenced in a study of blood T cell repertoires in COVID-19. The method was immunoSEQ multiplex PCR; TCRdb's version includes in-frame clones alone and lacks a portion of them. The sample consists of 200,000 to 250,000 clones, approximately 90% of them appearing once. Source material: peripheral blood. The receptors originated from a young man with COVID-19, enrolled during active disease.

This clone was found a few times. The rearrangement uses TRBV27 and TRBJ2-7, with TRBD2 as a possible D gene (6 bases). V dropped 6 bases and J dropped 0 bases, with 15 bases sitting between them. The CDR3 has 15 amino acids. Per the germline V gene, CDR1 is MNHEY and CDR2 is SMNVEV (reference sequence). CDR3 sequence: CASSKDYPSSYEQYF. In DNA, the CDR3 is TGTGCCAGCAGCAAGGACTACCCGAGCTCCTACGAGCAGTACTTC.

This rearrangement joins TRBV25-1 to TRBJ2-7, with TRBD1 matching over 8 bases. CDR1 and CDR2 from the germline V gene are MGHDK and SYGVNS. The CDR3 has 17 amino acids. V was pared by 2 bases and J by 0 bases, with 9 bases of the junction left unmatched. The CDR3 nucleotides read TGTGCCAGCAGTGAACTCGGGACAGGCCTGAGCTCCTACGAGCAGTACTTC. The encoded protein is CASSELGTGLSSYEQYF.

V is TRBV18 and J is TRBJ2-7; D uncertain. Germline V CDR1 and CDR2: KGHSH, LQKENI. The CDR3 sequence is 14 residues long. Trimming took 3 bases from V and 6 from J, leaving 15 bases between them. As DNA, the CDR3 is TGTGCCAGCTCACCCTCCGGATTACCTAGCGAGCAGTACTTC. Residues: CASSPSGLPSEQYF.

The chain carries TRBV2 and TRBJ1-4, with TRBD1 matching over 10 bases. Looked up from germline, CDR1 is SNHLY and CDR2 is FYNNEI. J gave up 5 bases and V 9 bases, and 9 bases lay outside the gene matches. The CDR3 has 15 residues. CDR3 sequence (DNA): TGTGCCAGTTCCAGTTCGGGACAGGGGAATGAAAAACTGTTTTTT. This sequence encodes CASSSSGQGNEKLFF.

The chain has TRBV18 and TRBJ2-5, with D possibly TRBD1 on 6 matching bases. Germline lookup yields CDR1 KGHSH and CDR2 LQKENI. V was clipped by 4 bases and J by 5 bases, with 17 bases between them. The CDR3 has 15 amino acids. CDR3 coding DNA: TGTGCCAGCTCACAGAACCAGGGGCAGAAGGAGACCCAGTACTTC. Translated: CASSQNQGQKETQYF.

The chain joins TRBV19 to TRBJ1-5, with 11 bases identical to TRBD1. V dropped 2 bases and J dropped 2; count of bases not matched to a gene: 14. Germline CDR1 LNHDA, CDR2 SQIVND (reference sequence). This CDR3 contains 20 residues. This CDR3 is CASSIQDRGLPMKGNQPQHF. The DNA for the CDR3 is TGTGCCAGTAGTATACAGGACAGGGGGCTACCCATGAAGGGCAATCAGCCCCAGCATTTT.

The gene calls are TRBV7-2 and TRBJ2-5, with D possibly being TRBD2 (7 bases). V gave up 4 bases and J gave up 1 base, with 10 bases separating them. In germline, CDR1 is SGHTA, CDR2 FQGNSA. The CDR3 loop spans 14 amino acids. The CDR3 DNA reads TGTGCCAGCAGCTGGGGGGGGGCCCAAGAGACCCAGTACTTC. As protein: CASSWGGAQETQYF.

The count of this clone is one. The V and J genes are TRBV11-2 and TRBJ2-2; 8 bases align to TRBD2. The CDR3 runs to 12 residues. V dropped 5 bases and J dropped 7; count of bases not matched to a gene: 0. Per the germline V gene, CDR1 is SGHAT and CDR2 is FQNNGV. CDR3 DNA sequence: TGTGCCAGCAGCACTAGCGGCGGGGAGCTGTTTTTT. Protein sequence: CASSTSGGELFF.

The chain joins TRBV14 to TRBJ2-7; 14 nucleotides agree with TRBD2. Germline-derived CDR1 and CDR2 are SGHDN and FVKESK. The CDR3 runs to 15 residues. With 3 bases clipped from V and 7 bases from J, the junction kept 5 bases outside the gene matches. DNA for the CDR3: TGTGCCAGCAGCCAGGGGACTAGCGGGAGCTTTGAGCAGTACTTC. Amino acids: CASSQGTSGSFEQYF.

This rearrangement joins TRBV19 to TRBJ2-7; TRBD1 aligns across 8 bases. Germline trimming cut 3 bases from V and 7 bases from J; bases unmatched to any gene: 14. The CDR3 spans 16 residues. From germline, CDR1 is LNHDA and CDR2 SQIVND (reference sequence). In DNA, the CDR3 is TGTGCCAGTAGTATTCAGGGTACAGGGGGTCTTTCGGAGCAGTACTTC. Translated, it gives CASSIQGTGGLSEQYF.

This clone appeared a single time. CDR3 protein: CASGLVLVRDVGEAFF. As DNA, the CDR3 is TGTGCTAGTGGTTTGGTACTGGTCAGGGATGTGGGTGAAGCTTTCTTT. This rearrangement joins TRBV12-5 to TRBJ1-1, with D tentatively TRBD1 (5 bases). V was clipped by 0 bases and J by 7 bases, with 18 bases between them. Germline loops: CDR1 LGHNT, CDR2 FRNRAP. This CDR3 contains 16 residues.

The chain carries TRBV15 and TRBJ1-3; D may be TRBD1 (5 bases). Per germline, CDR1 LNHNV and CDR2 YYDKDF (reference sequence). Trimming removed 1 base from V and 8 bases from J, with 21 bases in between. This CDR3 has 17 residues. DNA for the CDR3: TGTGCCACCAGCAGAGGGGGCTACACAGGTTCGGCGGACACCATATATTTT. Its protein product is CATSRGGYTGSADTIYF.

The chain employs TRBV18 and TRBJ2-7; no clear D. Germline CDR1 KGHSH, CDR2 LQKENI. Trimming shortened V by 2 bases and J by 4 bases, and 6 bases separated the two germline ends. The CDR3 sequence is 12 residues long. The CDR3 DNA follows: TGTGCCAGCTCACCAGATCAGTACGAGCAGTACTTC. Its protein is CASSPDQYEQYF.

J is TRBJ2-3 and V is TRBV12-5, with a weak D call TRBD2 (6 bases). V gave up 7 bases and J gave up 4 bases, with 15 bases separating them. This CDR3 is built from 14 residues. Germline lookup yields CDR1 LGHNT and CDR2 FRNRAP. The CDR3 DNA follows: TGTGCTAGTGCCCGGTCGGGAGTCGCAGATACGCAGTATTTT. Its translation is CASARSGVADTQYF.

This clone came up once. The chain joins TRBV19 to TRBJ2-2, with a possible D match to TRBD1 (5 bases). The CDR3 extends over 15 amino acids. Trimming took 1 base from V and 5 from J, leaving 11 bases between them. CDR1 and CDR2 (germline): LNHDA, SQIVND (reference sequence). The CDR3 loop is CASSIGGAGTGELFF. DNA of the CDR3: TGTGCCAGTAGTATAGGTGGGGCAGGGACCGGGGAGCTGTTTTTT.

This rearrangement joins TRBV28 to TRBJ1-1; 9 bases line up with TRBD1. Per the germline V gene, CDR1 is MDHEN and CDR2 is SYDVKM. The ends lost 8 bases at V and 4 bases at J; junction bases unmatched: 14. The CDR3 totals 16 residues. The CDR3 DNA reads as TGTGCCAGCCCACCCGGAGGACAGGGGAGGATCACTGAAGCTTTCTTT. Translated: CASPPGGQGRITEAFF. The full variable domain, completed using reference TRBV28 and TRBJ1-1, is DVKVTQSSRYLVKRTGEKVFLECVQDMDHENMFWYRQDPGLGLRLIYFSYDVKMKEKGDIPEGYSVSREKKERFSLILESASTNQTSMYLCASPPGGQGRITEAFFGQGTRLTVV.

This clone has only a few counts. CDR3: CASSITGLNTEAFF. As DNA, the CDR3 is TGTGCCAGTAGTATTACAGGGTTGAACACTGAAGCTTTCTTT. The J gene is TRBJ1-1, the V gene TRBV19, with D possibly TRBD1 on 6 matching bases. Trimming stripped 3 bases from V and 0 bases from J, with 8 bases between. Looked up from germline, CDR1 is LNHDA and CDR2 is SQIVND (reference sequence). The CDR3 is 14 amino acids.

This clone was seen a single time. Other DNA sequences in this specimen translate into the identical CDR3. The CDR3 loop is CASSLAGGNTEAFF. The CDR3 nucleotides read TGTGCCAGCAGCTTGGCCGGCGGCAACACTGAAGCTTTCTTT. The rearrangement links TRBV5-4 to TRBJ1-1; D remains unclear. Germline CDR1 is SGHNT and CDR2 is YYREEE (reference sequence). Trimming shortened V by 0 bases and J by 2 bases, and 8 bases separated the two germline ends. CDR3 length: 14 amino acids.

DNA of the CDR3: TGTGCCAGCAGTCGCTTGGGACAGGGGAGAATCGATGGCTACACCTTC. Its protein product is CASSRLGQGRIDGYTF. This chain uses TRBV28 with TRBJ1-2, with TRBD1 identical over 10 bases. From germline, CDR1 is MDHEN and CDR2 SYDVKM. The CDR3 loop spans 16 amino acids. Trimming removed 5 bases from V and 6 bases from J; junction bases left unmatched: 12.

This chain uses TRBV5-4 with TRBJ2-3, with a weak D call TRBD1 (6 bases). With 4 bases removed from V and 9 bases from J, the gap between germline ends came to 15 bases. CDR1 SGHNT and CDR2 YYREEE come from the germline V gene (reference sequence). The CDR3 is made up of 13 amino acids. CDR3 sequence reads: CASSLPGERTQYF. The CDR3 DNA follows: TGTGCCAGCAGCCTCCCAGGGGAAAGGACGCAGTATTTT.

The CDR3 sequence: CASSLDGGEQPQHF. CDR3 nucleotides: TGTGCCAGCAGCTTAGACGGAGGAGAGCAGCCCCAGCATTTT. This rearrangement joins TRBV11-2 to TRBJ1-5; D is undetermined. The CDR3 has 14 residues. Germline V gene data show CDR1 as SGHAT and CDR2 as FQNNGV. Trimming took 0 bases from V and 7 from J, leaving 10 bases between them.

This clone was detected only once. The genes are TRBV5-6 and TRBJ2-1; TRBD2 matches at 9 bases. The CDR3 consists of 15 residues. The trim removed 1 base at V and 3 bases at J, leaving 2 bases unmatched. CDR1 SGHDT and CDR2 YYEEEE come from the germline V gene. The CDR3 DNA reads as TGTGCCAGCAGCTTGTCTAGCGGGGACTACAATGAGCAGTTCTTC. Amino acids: CASSLSSGDYNEQFF.

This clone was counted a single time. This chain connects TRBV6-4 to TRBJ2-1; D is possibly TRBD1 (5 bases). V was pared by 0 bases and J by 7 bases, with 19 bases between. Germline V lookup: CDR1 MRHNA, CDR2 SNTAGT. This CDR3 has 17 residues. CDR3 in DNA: TGTGCCAGCAGTGACTCGTTCCGGACAACTGTTAGGAATGAGCAGTTCTTC. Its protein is CASSDSFRTTVRNEQFF.

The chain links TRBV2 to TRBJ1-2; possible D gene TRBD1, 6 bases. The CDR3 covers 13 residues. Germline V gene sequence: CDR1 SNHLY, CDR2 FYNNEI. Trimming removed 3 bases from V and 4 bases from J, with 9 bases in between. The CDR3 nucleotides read TGTGCCAGCAGTGATCAGGGGCGCTATGGCTACACCTTC. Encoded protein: CASSDQGRYGYTF.

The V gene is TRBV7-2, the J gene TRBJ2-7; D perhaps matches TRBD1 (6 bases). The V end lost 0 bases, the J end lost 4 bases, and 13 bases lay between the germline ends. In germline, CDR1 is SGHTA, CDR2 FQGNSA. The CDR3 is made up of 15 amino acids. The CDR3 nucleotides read TGTGCCAGCAGCTTAGCACAGGGATCGCTTTACGAGCAGTACTTC. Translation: CASSLAQGSLYEQYF.

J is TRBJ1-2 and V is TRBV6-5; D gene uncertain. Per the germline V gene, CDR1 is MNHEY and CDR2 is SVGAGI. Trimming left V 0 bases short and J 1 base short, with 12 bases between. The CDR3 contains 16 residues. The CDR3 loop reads CASSYSYGSLNYGYTF. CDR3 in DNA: TGTGCCAGCAGTTACTCTTACGGGTCCCTTAACTATGGCTACACCTTC.

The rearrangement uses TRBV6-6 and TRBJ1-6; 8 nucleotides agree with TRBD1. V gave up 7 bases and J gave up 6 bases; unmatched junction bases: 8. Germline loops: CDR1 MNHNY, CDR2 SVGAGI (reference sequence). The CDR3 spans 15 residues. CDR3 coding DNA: TGTGCCAGCATCCAGGACAGGGATTCTAATTCACCCCTCCACTTT. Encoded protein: CASIQDRDSNSPLHF.